Following are 18 T cell receptor beta chains from one sample sequenced in a study of radiation and T cells in renal cell carcinoma. Time point of the sample: blood 4 weeks post-SBRT, at nephrectomy. The treatment here: 15 Gy SBRT to primary tumor, nephrectomy 4 weeks later. Profiling relied on immunoSEQ multiplex PCR, and the TCRdb table lists in-frame clones only, not all of them. The top ten clones hold about a sixth of a sample with over 120,000 clones, 80% to 90% of them seen once. The material was blood, obtained from a patient whose treatment included radiotherapy and nephrectomy. These receptors were collected from a woman in her forties or fifties with renal cell carcinoma.

The V call is TRBV6-1, the J call TRBJ1-4, with D uncertain. In germline, CDR1 is MNHNS, CDR2 SASEGT. The CDR3 is 15 residues long. The V gene lost 3 bases and the J gene lost 0 bases, with 8 bases spanning the gap. CDR3 sequence: CASSDWEPTNEKLFF. CDR3 bases: TGTGCCAGCAGTGATTGGGAACCAACTAATGAAAAACTGTTTTTT.

This chain joins TRBV7-7 and TRBJ2-1, with 9 positions matching TRBD2. J gave up 8 bases and V 1 base, and 6 bases lay outside the gene matches. Germline loops: CDR1 SSHAT, CDR2 FNYEAQ (reference sequence). The CDR3 consists of 15 residues. In DNA, the CDR3 is TGTGCCAGCAGCTTAGTGGCTAGCGGGGCGGATGAGCAGTTCTTC. Translated, it gives CASSLVASGADEQFF. Full variable domain (missing parts from reference TRBV7-7 and TRBJ2-1): GAGVSQSPRYKVTKRGQDVTLRCDPISSHATLYWYQQALGQGPEFLTYFNYEAQPDKSGLPSDRFSAERPEGSISTLTIQRTEQRDSAMYRCASSLVASGADEQFFGPGTRLTVL.

The DNA of the CDR3 is TGTGCCAGCAGCCCAGCGGGAGTGGGCGAGCAGTACTTC. Translating gives CASSPAGVGEQYF. The chain carries TRBV11-1 and TRBJ2-7, with TRBD2 identical over 8 bases. The V and J ends lost 5 bases and 6 bases, in that order; junction bases with no gene match: 6. In germline, CDR1 is SGHAT, CDR2 FQDESV (reference sequence). This CDR3 contains 13 residues.

This clone was counted a single time. The chain has TRBV7-9 and TRBJ1-2; the match to TRBD1 covers 8 bases. With V trimmed by 5 bases and J by 4 bases, 6 bases remained unmatched. The CDR3 consists of 14 residues. Germline loops: CDR1 SEHNR, CDR2 FQNEAQ (reference sequence). Here the CDR3 DNA reads TGTGCCAGCAGCCACGGGACAGGAACCTATGGCTACACCTTC. Translating gives CASSHGTGTYGYTF.

A few counts support this clone. The chain is built from TRBV19 and TRBJ1-1; D is uncertain. The ends were cut back, 3 bases at V and 6 bases at J, with 11 bases in the middle. The CDR3 totals 13 residues. CDR1 and CDR2 from the germline V gene are LNHDA and SQIVND (reference sequence). The CDR3 DNA is TGTGCCAGTAGTATTTACAGAACCTCTGAAGCTTTCTTT. Translated, it gives CASSIYRTSEAFF.

The rearrangement links TRBV5-1 to TRBJ2-5; 7 bases match TRBD1. From germline, CDR1 is SGHRS and CDR2 YFSETQ. The CDR3 extends over 16 amino acids. V lost 4 bases to trimming and J lost 5 bases; unmatched junction nucleotides: 14. The CDR3 sequence: CASSRNPGGGEETQYF. CDR3 nucleotide sequence: TGCGCCAGCAGCCGCAACCCAGGGGGTGGGGAGGAGACCCAGTACTTC.

The rearrangement joins TRBV9 to TRBJ1-3, with a possible D match to TRBD1 (5 bases). V was pared by 0 bases and J by 4 bases, with 5 bases between. The CDR3 loop spans 13 amino acids. Germline assignment: CDR1 SGDLS and CDR2 YYNGEE. The CDR3 DNA reads TGTGCCAGCAGCGTAGAGGGGGGAAACACCATATATTTT. Its protein is CASSVEGGNTIYF.

The chain has TRBV4-1 and TRBJ2-1; possibly TRBD1 or TRBD2 for D (7 bases each). This CDR3 is built from 15 residues. Germline loops: CDR1 MGHRA, CDR2 YSYEKL. V lost 0 bases to trimming and J lost 10 bases, with 16 bases between them. The CDR3 region is CASSQDQGGGSEQFF. The CDR3 DNA is TGCGCCAGCAGCCAAGATCAGGGAGGGGGCAGCGAGCAGTTCTTC.

This clone was observed once. V usage is TRBV5-4 and J usage is TRBJ1-2; no clear D gene. This CDR3 is built from 14 residues. Germline V gives CDR1 SGHNT, CDR2 YYREEE (reference sequence). The V and J ends lost 2 bases and 0 bases respectively, with 8 bases between them. In nucleotides, the CDR3 is TGTGCCAGCAGCTTCCAAGGGACTAACTATGGCTACACCTTC. Protein: CASSFQGTNYGYTF.

The chain couples TRBV7-2 to TRBJ1-4, with no clear D. V dropped 0 bases and J dropped 8 bases, with 10 bases sitting between them. Germline V gene sequence: CDR1 SGHTA, CDR2 FQGNSA. The CDR3 contains 14 residues. The CDR3 region is CASSLAGVGEKLFF. CDR3 in DNA: TGTGCCAGCAGCTTAGCTGGGGTAGGAGAAAAACTGTTTTTT.

The chain uses TRBV9 and TRBJ1-1, with unresolved D. The CDR3 is made up of 13 amino acids. With 0 bases removed from V and 4 bases from J, the gap between germline ends came to 7 bases. Germline CDR1 is SGDLS and CDR2 is YYNGEE. The DNA for the CDR3 is TGTGCCAGCAGCGTAGAAGCTGTCACTGAAGCTTTCTTT. Translation gives CASSVEAVTEAFF.

The genes are TRBV19 and TRBJ1-5; D is unresolved. The CDR3 totals 15 residues. Germline CDR1 and CDR2: LNHDA and SQIVND (reference sequence). Trimming stripped 5 bases from V and 0 bases from J, with 11 bases between. CDR3 residues: CASSLAFYSNQPQHF. Here the CDR3 DNA reads TGTGCCAGTAGTCTGGCATTCTATAGCAATCAGCCCCAGCATTTT.

This chain links TRBV10-3 with TRBJ2-2; tentatively, D is TRBD1 (5 bases). Germline V CDR1 and CDR2: ENHRY, SYGVKD. The V end lost 8 bases, the J end lost 2 bases, and 12 bases lay between the germline ends. The CDR3 totals 14 residues. CDR3 bases: TGTGCCATCGGCCAGGGCGCTAACACCGGGGAGCTGTTTTTT. The encoded protein is CAIGQGANTGELFF.

V usage is TRBV2 and J usage is TRBJ2-5, with 9 bases lining up with TRBD1. The germline CDR1 and CDR2 sequences are SNHLY and FYNNEI. This CDR3 spans 13 amino acids. Trimming cost V 8 bases and J 2 bases; bases outside gene matches: 3. DNA for the CDR3: TGTGCCAGCGGGGACAGGGTACAAGAGACCCAGTACTTC. Protein product: CASGDRVQETQYF.

The chain is built from TRBV6-1 and TRBJ2-7, with D possibly being TRBD2 (7 bases). This CDR3 spans 13 amino acids. Germline lookup yields CDR1 MNHNS and CDR2 SASEGT. V lost 2 bases to trimming and J lost 13 bases, with 18 bases between them. CDR3 region: CASSEIRGADSYF. The DNA of the CDR3 is TGTGCCAGCAGTGAAATCCGGGGGGCGGACTCCTACTTC.

The V call is TRBV30, the J call TRBJ1-6, with no clear D. Germline V CDR1 and CDR2: GTSNPN, SVGIG (reference sequence). The CDR3 contains 13 residues. V lost 1 base and J 7 bases, leaving 8 bases between the germline ends. The CDR3 is CAWSAWINSPLHF. The CDR3 DNA reads as TGTGCCTGGAGTGCCTGGATCAATTCACCCCTCCACTTT.

This clone was seen a single time. V is TRBV5-1 and J is TRBJ1-4; TRBD1 matches 8 bases. Germline V gives CDR1 SGHRS, CDR2 YFSETQ. The CDR3 covers 14 residues. V shed 4 bases and J 8 bases; nucleotides not matched to a gene: 7. DNA for the CDR3: TGCGCCAGCAGCCCCGGGACAGGTTCGGAAAAACTGTTTTTT. This gives the protein CASSPGTGSEKLFF.

The table lists this clone with many counts. This rearrangement joins TRBV29-1 to TRBJ1-1, with a possible D match to TRBD1 (5 bases). The CDR3 has 13 residues. CDR1 is SQVTM and CDR2 is ANQGSEA in the germline V gene. Trimming pared 0 bases from V and 3 bases from J, leaving 8 bases between. CDR3 sequence (DNA): TGCAGCGTTGAAGAGGGAGGGGACACTGAAGCTTTCTTT. Translated, it gives CSVEEGGDTEAFF. The full variable domain, with the rest looked up from reference TRBV29-1 and TRBJ1-1, is SAVISQKPSRDICQRGTSLTIQCQVDSQVTMMFWYRQQPGQSLTLIATANQGSEATYESGFVIDKFPISRPNLTFSTLTVSNMSPEDSSIYLCSVEEGGDTEAFFGQGTRLTVV.